This T cell receptor beta chain was profiled in a study of T cell changes during pregnancy in multiple sclerosis. Data came from immunoSEQ multiplex PCR; TCRdb stores just in-frame clones and leaves some out. The sample yields some 100,000 clones, almost 95% seen once. Trimming stripped 4 bases from V and 7 bases from J, with 19 bases between. Germline CDR1 GTSNPN, CDR2 SVGIG (reference sequence). The length of the CDR3 is 14 residues. The receptor comes from a female donor with multiple sclerosis, enrolled in a pregnancy study. The input for sequencing was peripheral blood, taken before pregnancy. The V call is TRBV30, the J call TRBJ1-2; D is undetermined. The CDR3 bases are TGTGCCTGGAACCGGGTTCGTGGATTCTTTGGCTACACCTTC. It encodes CAWNRVRGFFGYTF.